These T cell receptor beta chains were read from a single sample in a study of blood T cell dynamics during melanoma immunotherapy. The protocol was immunoSEQ multiplex PCR, while the TCRdb copy is restricted to in-frame clones and leaves out a portion. The table includes 9,500 to 11,000 clones, about 88% detected once. The sample in question was blood, obtained from a patient treated with checkpoint blockade. The receptors were gathered from a human donor with melanoma. CDR3s include the opening cysteine and the closing phenylalanine or tryptophan. Some rows have no size entry. The others give once, few or many, or a class for an expanded clone.

.,TRBV5-1,TRBJ2-5,CASSLALMRGKETQYF
.,TRBV19,TRBJ2-4,CASSISTSGRAKNIQYF
.,TRBV7-2,TRBJ1-1,CASSLSFFHRGGSEAFF
.,TRBV5-1,TRBJ1-4,CASSSDYQGSGEKLFF
once,TRBV4-1,TRBJ2-1,CASSLQDREVNEQFF
.,TRBV21-1,TRBJ1-1,CASSKRLGEAFF
.,TRBV2,TRBJ1-1,CASTRGTENTEAFF
.,TRBV6-1,TRBJ1-2,CASSGMEGMGGYTF
.,TRBV6-1,TRBJ2-2,CASRERGGTGELFF
.,TRBV11-2,TRBJ2-1,CASSGWTSGNNEQFF
.,TRBV2,TRBJ2-1,CASKDPAAYDEQFF
.,TRBV2,TRBJ2-3,CASSELEVESTQYF
.,TRBV20-1,TRBJ2-1,CSATLWGEQFF
.,TRBV5-1,TRBJ2-5,CASSLVGHQETQYF
.,TRBV7-3,TRBJ2-3,CASSLMGARTDTQYF
.,TRBV6-1,TRBJ2-5,CASRLGGRETQYF
.,TRBV5-1,TRBJ1-2,CASSLGQGNYGYTF
.,TRBV29-1,TRBJ1-2,CSVGYGYTF
.,TRBV7-9,TRBJ1-4,CASSFRTGENNEKLFF
.,TRBV4-1,TRBJ2-1,CASSQGPGAAQFF
.,TRBV4-1,TRBJ2-3,CASSQIQGALDTQYF
.,TRBV2,TRBJ2-3,CASSEYVGPGPDTQYF
.,TRBV21-1,TRBJ2-1,CASSKGRVSEQFF
.,TRBV5-6,TRBJ1-6,CASSSYRQGGNSPLHF
once,TRBV5-1,TRBJ2-2,CASSWGAANTGELFF
.,TRBV5-1,TRBJ1-3,CASSLEGQGAGNTIYF
once,TRBV21-1,TRBJ2-6,CASSTDSGANVLTF
.,TRBV28,TRBJ2-1,CASSSPGTANEQFF
.,TRBV7-9,TRBJ1-4,CASSAGTDENEKLFF
.,TRBV5-8,TRBJ2-2,CASSYQDRLNTGELFF
.,TRBV28,TRBJ2-3,CASSDPRVRTDTQYF
.,TRBV29-1,TRBJ2-3,CSVGAPQEDTQYF
.,TRBV28,TRBJ2-4,CASSPTSGLAKNIQYF
.,TRBV18,TRBJ1-1,CASSPDRYTEAFF
once,TRBV30,TRBJ1-2,CAWSAGTGDGYTF
.,TRBV11-2,TRBJ2-7,CASSGGTTSYEQYF
.,TRBV6-5,TRBJ1-1,CASTRPGRKNTEAFF
.,TRBV25-1,TRBJ2-3,CASISYYGTDTQYF
.,TRBV19,TRBJ1-5,CASSIGTGGWQPQHF
.,TRBV14,TRBJ1-2,CASSPQQLPYGYTF
.,TRBV14,TRBJ2-7,CASSQDLTGGRVNEQYF
.,TRBV19,TRBJ2-2,CASSMEGGTGELFF
.,TRBV6-4,TRBJ2-1,CASSPGQDYNEQFF
.,TRBV11-2,TRBJ2-5,CASSLVRGRETQYF
once,TRBV30,TRBJ2-5,CAWRGYYGTWFEETQYF
.,TRBV5-1,TRBJ1-6,CASSLEQINSPLHF
.,TRBV28,TRBJ1-1,CASSFRGLGYTEAFF
.,TRBV6-6,TRBJ2-7,CASSPWGYEQYF
.,TRBV2,TRBJ1-5,CASNGQGGNQPQHF
.,TRBV7-6,TRBJ1-1,CASSSGGTGIAEAFF
once,TRBV28,TRBJ1-2,CASSLQLGGAYGYTF
.,TRBV19,TRBJ2-2,CAGQGITGELFF
.,TRBV5-1,TRBJ2-1,CASSRYSGSSYNEQFF
.,TRBV4-2,TRBJ1-4,CASSSDRGSTNEKLFF
.,TRBV5-1,TRBJ2-2,CASKISSITTGELFF
.,TRBV5-1,TRBJ1-4,CASSLNRAGEKLFF
.,TRBV18,TRBJ1-3,CASSPGQGENTIYF